One and the same sample provided the 32 T cell receptor beta chains below, sequenced in a study of molecular identifiers for immune sequencing clone quantification. TCRdb ran MiXCR on the PCR reads and lists one entry per CDR3 protein. The table shows around 480,000 distinct CDR3 sequences, with about a fifth occurring only once. Input material: naive CD8+ T cells from blood, with Jurkat cell RNA spiked in. This sample's subset: FACS-sorted CD8+CD4-CCR7+CD45RA+ naive T cells. The origin of the receptors is a human donor in good health. Some libraries in this study had Jurkat cell RNA spiked in.

Many counts were recorded for this clonotype. The V gene is TRBV20-1, the J gene TRBJ2-5; 10 nucleotides match TRBD1. Germline CDR1 is DFQATT and CDR2 is SNEGSKA (reference sequence). The CDR3 length is 15 residues. The trim removed 3 bases at V and 3 bases at J, leaving 7 bases unmatched. The CDR3 DNA is TGCAGTGCTAGCGCGGGACAGGGGATTAAAGAGACCCAGTACTTC. This gives the protein CSASAGQGIKETQYF.

This clonotype was detected many times. The genes are TRBV2 and TRBJ2-1, with D tentatively TRBD2 (7 bases). The CDR3 consists of 16 residues. V lost 1 base and J 5 bases, leaving 15 bases between the germline ends. CDR1 SNHLY and CDR2 FYNNEI come from the germline V gene. CDR3: CASSEGAGAPNNEQFF. Written as DNA, the CDR3 is TGTGCCAGCAGTGAAGGGGCGGGGGCGCCGAACAATGAGCAGTTCTTC.

This clonotype was picked up a small number of times. The rearrangement uses TRBV20-1 and TRBJ2-2; no clear D gene. The length of the CDR3 is 13 residues. V dropped 4 bases and J dropped 4 bases, with 10 bases sitting between them. Per the germline V gene, CDR1 is DFQATT and CDR2 is SNEGSKA (reference sequence). CDR3 DNA sequence: TGCAGTGCTATAGCCCCTCTCACCGGGGAGCTGTTTTTT. Its protein product is CSAIAPLTGELFF.

In its sample, this clonotype was seen many times. The chain is built from TRBV2 and TRBJ2-5; D ambiguous. V dropped 6 bases and J dropped 1 base, with 12 bases sitting between them. Germline values: CDR1 SNHLY, CDR2 FYNNEI. This CDR3 region has 14 residues. DNA of the CDR3: TGTGCCAGCAGGGATATGGACGGCCAAGAGACCCAGTACTTC. This codes for CASRDMDGQETQYF.

This clonotype was counted many times. The rearrangement joins TRBV6-2 or TRBV6-3 to TRBJ1-1, with 9 bases fitting TRBD1. V shed 8 bases, J shed 7 bases, and the junction held 5 bases outside the gene matches. There are 12 residues in the CDR3. Germline V gene sequence: CDR1 MNHEY, CDR2 SVGEGT. The CDR3 DNA is TGTGCCAGCCTGGACAGGGGCCTTGAAGCTTTCTTT. Translating it yields CASLDRGLEAFF.

The table lists this clonotype with a few counts. The chain employs TRBV30 and TRBJ2-3; tentatively, D is TRBD1 or TRBD2 (5 bases each). Germline values: CDR1 GTSNPN, CDR2 SVGIG (reference sequence). The CDR3 sequence is 14 residues long. The germline V and J ends were trimmed by 2 bases and 2 bases, with 11 bases remaining between them. The CDR3 DNA reads TGTGCCTGGAGTCCTGCCGGGGCCACAGATACGCAGTATTTT. Translating gives CAWSPAGATDTQYF.

The table lists this clonotype with many counts. J is TRBJ2-4 and V is TRBV7-2; 8 bases fit TRBD1. V gave up 5 bases and J gave up 0 bases; unmatched junction bases: 6. Germline CDR1 SGHTA, CDR2 FQGNSA. This CDR3 region has 16 residues. CDR3 nucleotides: TGTGCCAGCAGCGGGGGACAGGTGCTAGCCAAAAACATTCAGTACTTC. Protein: CASSGGQVLAKNIQYF.

To note about this clonotype: Its ends do not fully match the called genes, so a read error is possible. The chain links TRBV6-2 or TRBV6-3 to TRBJ2-7; 7 nucleotides agree with TRBD2. Per germline, CDR1 MNHEY and CDR2 SVGEGT. This CDR3 spans 18 amino acids. The CDR3 sequence is CASNYDPVRREYSYEQYF. The CDR3 DNA is TGTGCCAGCAATTACGATCCGGTGCGGCGGGAGTACTCCTACGAGCAGTACTTC.

This clonotype was counted at least ten times. The chain is built from TRBV27 and TRBJ1-2; 10 nucleotides line up with TRBD1. Trimming took 3 bases from V and 7 from J; bases not matched to a gene: 8. The CDR3 runs 15 residues. Germline V gene sequence: CDR1 MNHEY, CDR2 SMNVEV (reference sequence). The CDR3 spells CASSFGTGDPSGYTF. For the CDR3, the DNA is TGTGCCAGCAGTTTTGGGACAGGGGACCCCTCTGGCTACACCTTC.

Turning to this clonotype: A read error is possible here, since a much larger clone lies one base away. It is likely a read error, because the conserved phenylalanine at the end of the CDR3 is missing. The gene calls are TRBV6-2 or TRBV6-3 and TRBJ2-7, with D unresolved. Germline CDR1 reads MNHEY; CDR2 reads SVGEGT. This CDR3 spans 12 amino acids. CDR3 in amino acids: CASEDLQREQYL. The DNA of the CDR3 is TGTGCATCAGAGGATCTTCAGCGCGAGCAGTACCTC.

This clonotype was counted ten times or more. The chain is built from TRBV27 and TRBJ1-1; D remains unclear. The V gene's germline CDR1 is MNHEY and CDR2 SMNVEV (reference sequence). The V end was cut by 6 bases, the J end by 0 bases, with 8 bases between. The CDR3 has 13 residues. This CDR3 is CASRDHMNTEAFF. The CDR3 bases are TGTGCCAGCAGAGACCACATGAACACTGAAGCTTTCTTT.

The J gene is TRBJ2-7, the V gene TRBV7-3; TRBD1 agrees at 9 bases. V gave up 0 bases and J gave up 2 bases; unmatched junction bases: 11. The CDR3 loop spans 18 amino acids. CDR1 and CDR2 from the germline V gene are SGHTA and FQGTGA. The DNA for the CDR3 is TGTGCCAGCAGCTTAACCGGGACAGGGACAAGCAGTACCTACGAGCAGTACTTC. Translated, it gives CASSLTGTGTSSTYEQYF.

This clonotype has ten or more counts. V and J are TRBV28 and TRBJ2-5; D is possibly TRBD1 or TRBD2 (5 bases each). Germline V gene lookup returns CDR1 MDHEN and CDR2 SYDVKM. The V end was cut by 6 bases, the J end by 7 bases, with 18 bases between. This CDR3 contains 14 residues. CDR3 DNA: TGTGCCAGCAGCTGGCCGGGGTCCCAGGGGACCCAGTACTTC. The encoded protein is CASSWPGSQGTQYF.

Comments on this clonotype: A much larger clone differs by one base, so this may be a read error. The chain joins TRBV25-1 to TRBJ2-3; D unclear. CDR1 is MGHDK and CDR2 is SYGVNS in the germline V gene. The CDR3 loop spans 13 amino acids. The CDR3 DNA reads as TGTGCCAGCAGTGTACCCATCACAGATGCGCAGTATTTT. It is translated as CASSVPITDAQYF.

This clonotype has more than one count but fewer than ten. This rearrangement joins TRBV28 to TRBJ1-5; D remains ambiguous. Trimming removed 3 bases from V and 7 bases from J, with 13 bases in between. This CDR3 spans 14 amino acids. From germline, CDR1 is MDHEN and CDR2 SYDVKM. Here the CDR3 DNA reads TGTGCCAGCAGTTTCCCGGCAGGTGGACAGCCCCAGCATTTT. Its protein is CASSFPAGGQPQHF.

A few counts support this clonotype. As DNA, the CDR3 is TGTGCCAGCAGTTTATCCGCCAAGGGCACAGATACGCAGTATTTT. Translating it yields CASSLSAKGTDTQYF. The chain recombines TRBV12-3 or TRBV12-4 with TRBJ2-3; no clear D gene. The CDR3 sequence is 15 residues long. V lost 2 bases and J lost 1, with 10 bases in between.

About this clonotype itself: A read error may be the cause here, since a much bigger clone is one base away. This chain connects TRBV4-3 to TRBJ2-7, with 8 bases that match TRBD1. CDR3 size: 15 residues. The germline CDR1 and CDR2 sequences are LGHNA and YSLEER. CDR3 coding DNA: TGCGCCAACAGCCAAGACAGGGGTACAACCTACGAGCAGTACTTC. Its translation: CANSQDRGTTYEQYF.

This clonotype has more than one count but fewer than ten. J is TRBJ2-5 and V is TRBV2, with 9 bases matching TRBD1. With V trimmed by 6 bases and J by 1 base, 9 bases remained unmatched. Germline CDR1 is SNHLY and CDR2 is FYNNEI. The length of the CDR3 is 16 residues. Here the CDR3 DNA reads TGTGCCAGCAGGGGACAGGGCGTGGGGTTCCAAGAGACCCAGTACTTC. It yields the protein CASRGQGVGFQETQYF.

This clonotype was recorded only once. A much more abundant neighbour one base away suggests this may be a read error. V and J are TRBV28 and TRBJ2-4; TRBD1 might be the D (6 bases). Germline values: CDR1 MDHEN, CDR2 SYDVKM. The V gene lost 5 bases and the J gene lost 2 bases, with 13 bases spanning the gap. The CDR3 has 15 residues. The CDR3 loop reads CASSVTGIPKNIQYF. CDR3 bases: TGTGCCAGCAGTGTGACAGGAATCCCCAAAAACATTCAGTACTTC.

This clonotype occurred many times. The gene calls are TRBV7-6 and TRBJ1-4; D call uncertain. Germline V gives CDR1 SGHVS, CDR2 FNYEAQ. Trimming removed 6 bases from V and 4 bases from J, with 9 bases in between. This CDR3 has 13 amino acids. CDR3 coding DNA: TGTGCCAGCAGTTTAATAAGTAATGAAAAACTGTTTTTT. Protein: CASSLISNEKLFF.

This clonotype was seen more than once but under ten times. V usage is TRBV18 and J usage is TRBJ2-7, with TRBD1 identical over 9 bases. CDR1 is KGHSH and CDR2 is LQKENI in the germline V gene. This CDR3 spans 14 amino acids. After removal of 5 bases from V and 3 bases from J, the junction contained 5 bases not matched to a gene. In DNA, the CDR3 is TGTGCCAGCTCAACAGGGGGCAGTATCTACGAGCAGTACTTC. Its translation: CASSTGGSIYEQYF.

The rearrangement links TRBV20-1 to TRBJ1-1; TRBD1 is a possible D gene (5 bases). The ends were cut back, 2 bases at V and 4 bases at J, with 20 bases in the middle. The V gene's germline CDR1 is DFQATT and CDR2 SNEGSKA (reference sequence). The CDR3 extends over 16 amino acids. The CDR3 protein is CSARSEPGPGGTEAFF. In nucleotides, the CDR3 is TGCAGTGCTAGATCCGAACCGGGACCCGGAGGCACTGAAGCTTTCTTT.

Concerning this clonotype itself: An end of the junction does not agree with germline; a read error may underlie this. CDR3 nucleotide sequence: TGTGCCAGCAGCCCTGGGCGGGTGGACAGCTCCTGCGAGCAGTACTTC. The encoded protein is CASSPGRVDSSCEQYF. The chain couples TRBV7-9 to TRBJ2-7; weak D call: TRBD1 (6 bases). The CDR3 extends over 16 amino acids. The germline gives CDR1 SEHNR, CDR2 FQNEAQ (reference sequence).

V usage is TRBV19 and J usage is TRBJ2-1, with 8 bases matching TRBD2. The CDR3 length is 14 residues. Trimming cost V 1 base and J 8 bases; bases outside gene matches: 4. Germline assignment: CDR1 LNHDA and CDR2 SQIVND (reference sequence). The CDR3 nucleotides read TGTGCCAGTAGTATAGCGGGGGGGCCCTATGAGCAGTTCTTC. This sequence encodes CASSIAGGPYEQFF. Full variable domain (remainder filled in from reference TRBV19 and TRBJ2-1): DGGITQSPKYLFRKEGQNVTLSCEQNLNHDAMYWYRQDPGQGLRLIYYSQIVNDFQKGDIAEGYSVSREKKESFPLTVTSAQKNPTAFYLCASSIAGGPYEQFFGPGTRLTVL.

The chain is built from TRBV6-5 and TRBJ2-7; TRBD2 aligns across 7 bases. The V gene end was trimmed by 11 bases and the J gene end by 6 bases; junction bases not matched to a gene: 13. Germline lookup yields CDR1 MNHEY and CDR2 SVGAGI. The CDR3 is 13 amino acids. CDR3 in amino acids: CAAGLAVNCEQYF. The DNA of the CDR3 is TGTGCCGCGGGGCTAGCGGTAAACTGCGAGCAGTACTTC.

This clonotype has just a few counts. This sequence may be a read error, since a much larger clone differs from it by one base. The chain links TRBV4-3 to TRBJ2-7; D might be TRBD1 (6 bases). The CDR3 covers 15 residues. Germline CDR1 and CDR2: LGHNA and YSLEER. Here the CDR3 DNA reads TGCGCCAGCAGCCAAGGGGTGGGGGCAGGCTACGAGCAGGACTTC. Its translation: CASSQGVGAGYEQDF.

V gene TRBV28 combines with J gene TRBJ1-4; possible D gene TRBD1, 6 bases. The CDR3 loop spans 16 amino acids. V lost 3 bases to trimming and J lost 7 bases, with 18 bases between them. The germline CDR1 and CDR2 sequences are MDHEN and SYDVKM. CDR3 bases: TGTGCCAGCAGTTTGAGAAAAGGCAGGGGACTTGAAAAACTGTTTTTT. This codes for CASSLRKGRGLEKLFF.

Notes on this clonotype: Possible read error: a much larger clone is one base away. The chain links TRBV9 to TRBJ2-3; D tentatively reads TRBD1 or TRBD2 (5 bases each). The ends were cut back, 10 bases at V and 6 bases at J, with 12 bases in the middle. CDR1 SGDLS and CDR2 YYNGEE come from the germline V gene. The CDR3 consists of 11 residues. The CDR3 DNA reads TGTGCCGGCCCAGGGAGCGATACGCAGTATTTT. It is translated as CAGPGSDTQYF. Variable domain in full (rest from reference TRBV9 and TRBJ2-3): DSGVTQTPKHLITATGQRVTLRCSPRSGDLSVYWYQQSLDQGLQFLIQYYNGEERAKGNILERFSAQQFPDLHSELNLSSLELGDSALYFCAGPGSDTQYFGPGTRLTVL.

This sequence joins TRBV5-1 and TRBJ2-7; 11 nucleotides match TRBD1. The CDR3 is 15 amino acids. The germline CDR1 and CDR2 sequences are SGHRS and YFSETQ. The J segment lost 4 bases and the V segment lost 2 bases, leaving 5 bases of the junction unmatched. CDR3 bases: TGCGCCAGCAGCTTTCGGACAGGGGGCGTTTACGAGCAGTACTTC. Protein sequence: CASSFRTGGVYEQYF.

The rearrangement uses TRBV7-9 and TRBJ2-7; 7 nucleotides align to TRBD2. In germline, CDR1 is SEHNR, CDR2 FQNEAQ (reference sequence). The CDR3 totals 14 residues. With V trimmed by 1 base and J by 5 bases, 5 bases remained unmatched. The CDR3 nucleotides read TGTGCCAGCAGCTTAGTGAGGGAGGGGCACGAGCAGTACTTC. Translated, it gives CASSLVREGHEQYF.

In its sample, this clonotype was seen many times. The V call is TRBV28, the J call TRBJ2-3, with 8 bases aligning to TRBD2. The germline V gene encodes CDR1 MDHEN and CDR2 SYDVKM. The CDR3 has 17 amino acids. V shed 7 bases and J 7 bases; nucleotides not matched to a gene: 19. In nucleotides, the CDR3 is TGTGCCAGCACTCTGCCTGGGGACCTAGCGGGTAGGAATACGCAGTATTTT. Translating gives CASTLPGDLAGRNTQYF.

Concerning this clonotype itself: A much larger clone lies one base from this, so it may be a read error. The chain carries TRBV12-5 and TRBJ1-1; maybe TRBD1 (6 bases). V lost 1 base to trimming and J lost 6 bases, with 9 bases between them. Looked up from germline, CDR1 is LGHNT and CDR2 is FRNRAP. This CDR3 spans 13 amino acids. The DNA of the CDR3 is TGTGCTAGTGGTTTGGGGGGGGGGCCTGAAGCTTTCTTT. Its protein product is CASGLGGGPEAFF.